This T cell receptor (beta chain) stems from a study of CD8 T cells in ankylosing spondylitis. Study-wide points: Earlier studies detected some motif variants in reactive arthritis synovial fluid and blood. Characteristic of ankylosing spondylitis blood, it appeared, was a TCR beta motif comprising eight highly homologous variants. Significant enrichment of disease-linked clones was reportedly seen in matched ankylosing spondylitis synovial fluid.

A quantitative 5'-RACE method, one with molecular barcodes, was used to make TCR beta libraries. TCRdb re-called the 5' RACE reads with MiXCR, one entry per CDR3 protein. This sample has 800,000 to 900,000 distinct CDR3 sequences, with 12% found just once. This clonotype was detected ten times or more. Its antigen remains unknown. Sequenced sample: blood, either unsorted or a sorted T cell fraction (not recorded which). This receptor was obtained from a male donor with ankylosing spondylitis.

The CDR3 bases are TGCAGCGCTGGGGGGGACCGCTCCTACGAGCAGTACTTC. The encoded protein is CSAGGDRSYEQYF. The rearrangement joins TRBV29-1 to TRBJ2-7, with 7 bases aligning to TRBD2. Germline values: CDR1 SQVTM, CDR2 ANQGSEA. The CDR3 covers 13 residues. The trim removed 7 bases at V and 0 bases at J, leaving 6 bases unmatched.